This T cell receptor (beta chain) derives from a study of blood T cells in healthy people across ages. Study-wide findings and caveats: As age increased, TCR beta diversity per million T cells fell in a roughly linear fashion.

Germline V gives CDR1 MNHEY, CDR2 SVGEGT. The CDR3 spans 17 residues. V gave up 4 bases and J gave up 0 bases, with 16 bases separating them. Donors ranged from 6 to 90 years old and were healthy Caucasians in Russia. This clonotype was detected a few times. The antigen is undetermined. A J-beta primer mix and a sample-barcoded 5' primer were used in a second PCR of about 7 to 11 cycles. TCRdb called the 5' RACE reads again in MiXCR, with one record for every CDR3 protein. The sample consists of about 940,000 distinct CDR3 sequences, approximately 49% of them appearing once. The clonotype was recovered from a man younger than 40 in good health. Sequencing used blood. The chain links TRBV6-2 or TRBV6-3 to TRBJ2-4, with D tentatively TRBD1 or TRBD2 (5 bases each). The DNA for the CDR3 is TGTGCCAGCAGTTCCGGGGCCAGTCTTCTAGCCAAAAACATTCAGTACTTC. Translation gives CASSSGASLLAKNIQYF.